There are many counts of the clone carrying this T cell receptor (beta chain). This entry comes from a study of T-cell reconstitution after alpha-beta-depleted transplantation in children. During its preparation, the TCRbeta library received unique molecular identifiers. TCRdb fed the PCR reads into MiXCR, producing one record per CDR3 protein. This sample has hundreds of thousands of distinct CDR3 sequences, with around 12% found just once. The CDR3 is 14 residues long. V was clipped by 5 bases and J by 2 bases; unmatched bases: 4. The germline V gene has CDR1 SGHTA and CDR2 FQGNSA. The chain links TRBV7-2 to TRBJ2-7, with TRBD2 identical over 9 bases. This TCR came from a human donor who donated a stem cell graft to a child with acute lymphoblastic leukemia. The specimen was PBMCs from the stem cell graft donor, collected from the stem cell graft. The CDR3 DNA reads as TGTGCCAGCAGCCTACAGCGGGGGGCCTACGAGCAGTACTTC. The encoded protein is CASSLQRGAYEQYF.